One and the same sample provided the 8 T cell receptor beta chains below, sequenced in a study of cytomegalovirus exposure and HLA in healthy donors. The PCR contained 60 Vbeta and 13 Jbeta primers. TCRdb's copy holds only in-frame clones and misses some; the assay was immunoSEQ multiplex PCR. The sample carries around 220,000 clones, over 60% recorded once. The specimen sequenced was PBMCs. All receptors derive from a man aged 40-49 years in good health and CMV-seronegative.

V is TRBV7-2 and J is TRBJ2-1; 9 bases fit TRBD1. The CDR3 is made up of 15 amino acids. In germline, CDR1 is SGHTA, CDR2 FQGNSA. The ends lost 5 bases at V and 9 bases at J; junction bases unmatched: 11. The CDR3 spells CASSRPGTGMGEQFF. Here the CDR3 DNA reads TGTGCCAGCAGCCGACCCGGGACAGGGATGGGTGAGCAGTTCTTC.

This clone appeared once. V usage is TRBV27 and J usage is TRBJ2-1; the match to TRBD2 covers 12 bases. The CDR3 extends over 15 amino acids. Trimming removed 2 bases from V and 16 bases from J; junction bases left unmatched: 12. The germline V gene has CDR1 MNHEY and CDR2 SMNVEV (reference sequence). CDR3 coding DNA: TGTGCCAGCAGTTTAAAGGCCCTAGCGGGAGGGCCGGGATTCTTC. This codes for CASSLKALAGGPGFF.

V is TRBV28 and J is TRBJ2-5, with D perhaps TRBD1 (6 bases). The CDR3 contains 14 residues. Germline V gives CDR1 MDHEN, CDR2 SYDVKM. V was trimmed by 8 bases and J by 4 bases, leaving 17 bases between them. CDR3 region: CASRLQMGAETQYF. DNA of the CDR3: TGTGCCAGCCGCCTCCAAATGGGGGCAGAGACCCAGTACTTC.

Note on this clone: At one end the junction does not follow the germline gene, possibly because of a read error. In nucleotides, the CDR3 is TGTGCCAGCAGGGACTTGACTAGCGACACAGATACGCAGTATTTT. Translating it yields CASRDLTSDTDTQYF. V gene TRBV6-4 combines with J gene TRBJ2-3; 8 nucleotides agree with TRBD2. There are 15 residues in the CDR3. Germline V gives CDR1 MRHNA, CDR2 SNTAGT.

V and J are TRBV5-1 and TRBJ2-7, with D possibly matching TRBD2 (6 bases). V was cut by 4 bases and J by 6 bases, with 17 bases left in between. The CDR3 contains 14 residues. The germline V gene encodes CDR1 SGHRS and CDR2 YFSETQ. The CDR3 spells CASSERVQGGEQYF. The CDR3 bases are TGCGCCAGCAGCGAGCGGGTCCAGGGCGGCGAGCAGTACTTC. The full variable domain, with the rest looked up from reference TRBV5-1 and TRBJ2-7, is KAGVTQTPRYLIKTRGQQVTLSCSPISGHRSVSWYQQTPGQGLQFLFEYFSETQRNKGNFPGRFSGRQFSNSRSEMNVSTLELGDSALYLCASSERVQGGEQYFGPGTRLTVT.

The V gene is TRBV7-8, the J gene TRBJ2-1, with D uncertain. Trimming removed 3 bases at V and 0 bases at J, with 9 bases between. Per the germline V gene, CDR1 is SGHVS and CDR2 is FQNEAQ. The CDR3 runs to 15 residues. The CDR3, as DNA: TGTGCCAGCAGCTTTCGCAAGAGCTCCTACAATGAGCAGTTCTTC. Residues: CASSFRKSSYNEQFF.

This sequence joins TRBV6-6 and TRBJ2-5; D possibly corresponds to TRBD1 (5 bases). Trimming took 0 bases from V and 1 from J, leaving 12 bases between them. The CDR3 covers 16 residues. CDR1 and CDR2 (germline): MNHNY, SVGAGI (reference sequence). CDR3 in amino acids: CASSYSIFQGQETQYF. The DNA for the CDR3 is TGTGCCAGCAGTTACTCGATTTTCCAGGGCCAAGAGACCCAGTACTTC.

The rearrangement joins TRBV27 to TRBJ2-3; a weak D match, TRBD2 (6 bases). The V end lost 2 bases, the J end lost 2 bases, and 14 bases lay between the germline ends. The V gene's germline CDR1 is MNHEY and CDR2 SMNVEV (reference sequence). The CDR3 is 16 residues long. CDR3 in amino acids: CASSLGSAGLTDTQYF. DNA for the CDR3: TGTGCCAGCAGTTTAGGTTCCGCGGGGCTCACAGATACGCAGTATTTT.